This T cell receptor beta chain was observed in a study of Ad26.COV2.S vaccination and SARS-CoV-2 variants. Findings and caveats of the study: Total responses of T cells may have been underestimated by the analyses of TCR breadth and depth.

Data came from immunoSEQ multiplex PCR; TCRdb stores just in-frame clones and leaves some out. The sample yields about 180,000 clones, approximately 90% seen once. Comment on this clone: Its antigen remains unknown.

The CDR3 covers 15 residues. The chain is built from TRBV21-1 and TRBJ2-6. TRBV21-1 has pseudogene status. The starting material was peripheral blood, obtained after recovery from COVID-19. The sequence came from a human donor who had recovered from COVID-19. The CDR3 DNA sequence: TGTGCCAGCAGGGGAATCCGCTCTGGGGCCAACGTCCTGACTTTC. Translated, it gives CASRGIRSGANVLTF.